This T cell receptor (beta chain) was identified in a study of OX40 agonist ivuxolimab in advanced cancers. Study background: Three partial responders included one hepatocellular carcinoma patient and two cutaneous melanoma patients.

Measured with immunoSEQ multiplex PCR; TCRdb has only the in-frame clones, and not every one. The table shows about 83,000 clones, with approximately 84% occurring only once. The CDR3 has 14 amino acids. V lost 8 bases and J lost 1, with 12 bases in between. Germline CDR1 is MNHNS and CDR2 is SASEGT. The clonotype was recovered from an adult with an advanced solid tumor such as melanoma, head and neck, liver or kidney cancer. The chain has TRBV6-1 and TRBJ1-3; unclear D gene. The starting material was CD4+ or CD8+ T cells sorted from blood, obtained in a trial of the OX40 agonist ivuxolimab. The CDR3 sequence is CASGYSGSGNTIYF. The CDR3 region has the DNA TGTGCCAGCGGCTATTCCGGGTCTGGAAACACCATATATTTT.